This T cell receptor beta chain derives from a study of cytomegalovirus exposure and HLA in healthy donors. There are 19 residues in the CDR3. J lost 3 bases, V lost 2 bases, and 11 bases had no gene match. Germline V gene lookup returns CDR1 KGHSH and CDR2 LQKENI. A multiplex PCR was run with 60 Vbeta primers and 13 Jbeta primers. Generated by immunoSEQ multiplex PCR, the TCRdb table keeps only in-frame clones and is missing some. The record lists some 110,000 clones, of which the ten most abundant hold approximately 6.8%. The J gene is TRBJ2-7, the V gene TRBV18; 15 positions agree with TRBD2. Sequencing was done on a sample of PBMCs. The origin of this receptor is a man between 40 and 49 years old in good health and CMV-seropositive. DNA for the CDR3: TGTGCCAGCTCACCAATAGTTGGACTAGCGGGAGGGCCGATCTACGAGCAGTACTTC. Its protein product is CASSPIVGLAGGPIYEQYF.